Below, 8 T cell receptor beta chains from the same sample are listed, as sequenced in a study of blood T cell repertoires in COVID-19. Using immunoSEQ multiplex PCR, the repertoire was profiled, and TCRdb retains in-frame clones only, with some absent. The sample has 75,000 to 80,000 clones, about 90% seen once. The sample was peripheral blood. The source of these receptors is a human donor in a cohort sampled during active COVID-19.

The genes are TRBV5-6 and TRBJ2-3, with no clear D. V lost 4 bases, J lost 9 bases, and 15 bases lay in between. The CDR3 is 13 residues long. CDR1 and CDR2 from the germline V gene are SGHDT and YYEEEE. CDR3: CASSIPDFYTQYF. CDR3 DNA sequence: TGTGCCAGCAGCATCCCCGACTTTTACACGCAGTATTTT.

The chain has TRBV5-1 and TRBJ2-7, with 7 positions matching TRBD2. With V trimmed by 2 bases and J by 3 bases, 5 bases remained unmatched. The germline V gene has CDR1 SGHRS and CDR2 YFSETQ. This CDR3 comprises 14 residues. The CDR3: CASSFSAGDYEQYF. In DNA, the CDR3 is TGCGCCAGCAGCTTTTCGGCGGGGGACTACGAGCAGTACTTC.

The chain uses TRBV28 and TRBJ1-4, with 7 bases matching TRBD1. This CDR3 is built from 15 residues. Germline lookup yields CDR1 MDHEN and CDR2 SYDVKM. Trimming took 2 bases from V and 5 from J; bases not matched to a gene: 5. The CDR3 nucleotides are TGTGCCAGCAGTTTAGGAGGGGGCAGGAATGAAAAACTGTTTTTT. Residues: CASSLGGGRNEKLFF.

The chain couples TRBV18 to TRBJ2-5; D unresolved. Germline V lookup: CDR1 KGHSH, CDR2 LQKENI. V was shortened by 1 base and J by 2 bases, with 11 bases between the two germline ends. The CDR3 extends over 15 amino acids. As DNA, the CDR3 is TGTGCCAGCTCACCACGGCCCCTCATACAAGAGACCCAGTACTTC. It translates to CASSPRPLIQETQYF.

Only a few counts were recorded for this clone. The chain joins TRBV18 to TRBJ2-3, with D unresolved. Germline assignment: CDR1 KGHSH and CDR2 LQKENI. The V gene lost 3 bases and the J gene lost 5 bases, with 12 bases spanning the gap. The CDR3 runs 14 residues. The CDR3 region has the DNA TGTGCCAGCTCACCGGGCAGATTATTAGATACGCAGTATTTT. This codes for CASSPGRLLDTQYF.

This chain links TRBV2 with TRBJ2-5; 9 bases match TRBD2. V was pared by 5 bases and J by 2 bases, with 6 bases of the junction left unmatched. The germline CDR1 and CDR2 sequences are SNHLY and FYNNEI. The CDR3 is 15 amino acids. DNA of the CDR3: TGTGCCAGCAGTCAGGGCGGGGGGGAACAAGAGACCCAGTACTTC. Translation: CASSQGGGEQETQYF.

V gene TRBV5-6 combines with J gene TRBJ1-4; TRBD1 might be the D (6 bases). V was clipped by 2 bases and J by 8 bases, with 19 bases between them. Looked up from germline, CDR1 is SGHDT and CDR2 is YYEEEE. The CDR3 has 16 residues. CDR3 in DNA: TGTGCCAGCAGCTTCCAGGGGAGGGGAGGAGGGGAAAAACTGTTTTTT. Translating gives CASSFQGRGGGEKLFF.

V is TRBV6-6 and J is TRBJ1-6; 7 nucleotides line up with TRBD1. In germline, CDR1 is MNHNY, CDR2 SVGAGI (reference sequence). V trimming: 5 bases; J trimming: 4 bases; junction bases outside the gene matches: 5. The CDR3 length is 15 residues. CDR3: CASSPPGQYNSPLHF. CDR3 sequence (DNA): TGTGCCAGCAGTCCCCCGGGACAGTATAATTCACCCCTCCACTTT.